This TCR beta chain comes out of a study of blood T cell repertoires in COVID-19. As for the study in general: COVID-19 samples collected from the United States, Italy and Spain covered acute and convalescent phases. Sources were T cells, B-cell-depleted T cells, or PBMCs; the material itself was cDNA or gDNA.

Enrolment of Seattle patients took place during active infection, and they were followed longitudinally. Methods used by the authors: Researchers report that nucleated cell counts were estimated from reference gene primer amplification. Sequenced by immunoSEQ multiplex PCR; TCRdb stores in-frame clones only, minus some. Clonal size and the V and J genes are those of that table, whereas D and trimming came from the DNA. The table shows 100,000 to 150,000 clones, with roughly 91% occurring only once. CDR3 length: 15 amino acids. Germline V gene sequence: CDR1 LNHDA, CDR2 SQIVND (reference sequence). The V and J ends lost 7 bases and 11 bases respectively, with 24 bases between them.

The rearrangement uses TRBV19 and TRBJ1-5; D is undetermined. Sequencing was carried out using peripheral blood. The TCR was taken from a man aged 55 to 70 with COVID-19, enrolled during active disease. The CDR3 DNA follows: TGTGCCAGTAACACCCTACGGGGTGAAGATAAGACCCAGCATTTT. Translating it yields CASNTLRGEDKTQHF.